This T cell receptor beta chain was retrieved from a study of vaccination and CD4 T cells after COVID-19. At the Johns Hopkins FTIC core, DNA taken from cultured CD4+ T cells was sequenced by way of the Oncomine TCR Beta short-read assay. TCRdb itself ran the PCR reads through MiXCR, one entry per CDR3 protein. The table shows roughly 16,000 distinct CDR3 sequences, with roughly 43% occurring only once. Remarks on this clonotype: The antigen is unknown. Just one base apart from a much larger clone, this may be a read error.

This sample's treatment: roughly 10-day PBMC culture with coronavirus spike peptide pools or control peptides (ViraFEST assay). This CDR3 has 13 residues. Notes on the study in general: Convalescent patients gained a median approximately 88% of their reactive clones only post-vaccination.

Sequences were derived from CD4+ T cells from blood, cultured in vitro, sampled after SARS-CoV-2 vaccination. This TCR was recovered from a human donor who had recovered from COVID-19. The chain carries TRBV12-3 or TRBV12-4 and TRBJ1-5; D might be TRBD1 (6 bases). CDR3 nucleotide sequence: TGTACCAGCAGCCGACAGGGCAATCAGCCCCAGCATTTT. Translation gives CTSSRQGNQPQHF.